What follows are 27 T cell receptor beta chains derived from one specimen sequenced in a study of cytomegalovirus exposure and HLA in healthy donors. The repertoire was sequenced with immunoSEQ multiplex PCR; TCRdb's copy has only in-frame clones and lacks some. The data contain approximately 54,000 clones, roughly nine tenths of them singletons. Sample: PBMCs. These receptors all come from a woman aged 18-29 years in good health and CMV-seropositive.

A single count supports this clone. The V and J genes are TRBV27 and TRBJ1-2; the D is unclear. The length of the CDR3 is 15 residues. Trimming removed 1 base from V and 0 bases from J, with 9 bases in between. Per the germline V gene, CDR1 is MNHEY and CDR2 is SMNVEV (reference sequence). CDR3 bases: TGTGCCAGCAGTTTATTCGGTAAATCTAACTATGGCTACACCTTC. Residues: CASSLFGKSNYGYTF.

The V and J genes are TRBV7-9 and TRBJ2-3; possibly TRBD2 for D (6 bases). CDR1 and CDR2 (germline): SEHNR, FQNEAQ (reference sequence). This CDR3 spans 15 amino acids. Trimming left V 4 bases short and J 1 base short, with 12 bases between. Written as DNA, the CDR3 is TGTGCCAGCAGCTCCTCAGGAGGGGGCACAGATACGCAGTATTTT. Its protein is CASSSSGGGTDTQYF.

The V gene is TRBV11-3, the J gene TRBJ2-3, with 9 bases that match TRBD2. With V trimmed by 5 bases and J by 1 base, 7 bases remained unmatched. CDR3 length: 16 amino acids. Germline CDR1 reads SGHNT; CDR2 reads YENEEA. The CDR3 bases are TGTGCCAGCAGCCCCCCCGCTAGCGGGGGCACAGATACGCAGTATTTT. This encodes CASSPPASGGTDTQYF.

This clone was seen more than once but under ten times. The J gene is TRBJ2-1, the V gene TRBV27; 9 bases match TRBD1. This CDR3 contains 16 residues. CDR1 MNHEY and CDR2 SMNVEV come from the germline V gene (reference sequence). Losses at the gene ends were 7 bases for V and 8 bases for J; bases not matched to a gene: 15. Here the CDR3 DNA reads TGTGCCAGCACCGGGACAGGGAGTCGGGGGCTCTATGAGCAGTTCTTC. It specifies CASTGTGSRGLYEQFF.

The chain is built from TRBV6-1 and TRBJ2-3; TRBD2 might be the D (6 bases). V was clipped by 3 bases and J by 1 base, with 11 bases between them. The CDR3 length is 15 residues. Germline V gene data show CDR1 as MNHNS and CDR2 as SASEGT. In nucleotides, the CDR3 is TGTGCCAGCAGTGAGGCGGGACGACGCACAGATACGCAGTATTTT. Amino acids: CASSEAGRRTDTQYF.

On this clone itself: In the same sample, other DNA sequences code for this CDR3. The rearrangement links TRBV7-2 to TRBJ1-2; 10 nucleotides line up with TRBD1. The germline gives CDR1 SGHTA, CDR2 FQGNSA. The J segment lost 2 bases and the V segment lost 3 bases, leaving 0 bases of the junction unmatched. There are 14 residues in the CDR3. In DNA, the CDR3 is TGTGCCAGCAGCTTGGACAGGGGGAACTATGGCTACACCTTC. This sequence encodes CASSLDRGNYGYTF.

V and J are TRBV18 and TRBJ2-1; D unresolved. V was clipped by 4 bases and J by 0 bases, with 7 bases between them. Germline CDR1 reads KGHSH; CDR2 reads LQKENI. The CDR3 extends over 14 amino acids. The CDR3 DNA sequence: TGTGCCAGCTCACTCGCCGGCTCCTACAATGAGCAGTTCTTC. This gives the protein CASSLAGSYNEQFF.

The chain combines TRBV9 with TRBJ1-6; 9 nucleotides line up with TRBD1. There are 15 residues in the CDR3. CDR1 is SGDLS, CDR2 YYNGEE, per germline. With V trimmed by 0 bases and J by 5 bases, 0 bases remained unmatched. The CDR3 DNA reads TGTGCCAGCAGCGTAGGGGACAGGGATAATTCACCCCTCCACTTT. Amino acids: CASSVGDRDNSPLHF.

The chain recombines TRBV19 with TRBJ1-2; D call uncertain. V dropped 5 bases and J dropped 1 base, with 17 bases sitting between them. Germline assignment: CDR1 LNHDA and CDR2 SQIVND (reference sequence). This CDR3 region has 16 residues. The CDR3 coding sequence is TGTGCCAGTAGTTTAATAGCGGGAGAGATTAACTATGGCTACACCTTC. Protein sequence: CASSLIAGEINYGYTF.

The chain links TRBV5-1 to TRBJ2-3, with a tentative D call TRBD1 (5 bases). The V gene lost 4 bases and the J gene lost 1 base, with 13 bases spanning the gap. CDR1 is SGHRS and CDR2 is YFSETQ in the germline V gene. The CDR3 runs to 15 residues. The CDR3: CASSVDKSRTDTQYF. The CDR3 DNA sequence: TGCGCCAGCAGCGTGGACAAAAGTCGCACAGATACGCAGTATTTT.

The V call is TRBV27, the J call TRBJ2-7, with 12 bases fitting TRBD2. Trimming at V came to 6 bases and at J to 1 base, leaving 4 bases not matched to a gene. CDR3 length: 15 residues. CDR1 is MNHEY, CDR2 SMNVEV, per germline (reference sequence). CDR3 coding DNA: TGTGCCAGCAGCAAGACTAGCGGGGGATCCTACGAGCAGTACTTC. It yields the protein CASSKTSGGSYEQYF.

As DNA, the CDR3 is TGTGCCAGCAACAACCTCGGACAGGGGGGTGAAAAACTGTTTTTT. Its translation: CASNNLGQGGEKLFF. The chain links TRBV6-6 to TRBJ1-4; 10 nucleotides match TRBD1. The CDR3 is 15 residues long. The germline CDR1 and CDR2 sequences are MNHNY and SVGAGI (reference sequence). V lost 7 bases and J lost 7; bases outside the gene matches: 9.

This clone was recorded once. V usage is TRBV6-1 and J usage is TRBJ1-5; 9 nucleotides agree with TRBD1. Losses at the gene ends were 3 bases for V and 5 bases for J; bases not matched to a gene: 5. The CDR3 runs to 15 residues. The germline V gene has CDR1 MNHNS and CDR2 SASEGT. CDR3 region: CASSETGQGDQPQHF. For the CDR3, the DNA is TGTGCCAGCAGTGAGACGGGACAGGGCGATCAGCCCCAGCATTTT.

This chain joins TRBV5-4 and TRBJ2-3; 10 bases map to TRBD2. CDR3 length: 15 amino acids. Germline lookup yields CDR1 SGHNT and CDR2 YYREEE (reference sequence). V dropped 5 bases and J dropped 6; count of bases not matched to a gene: 9. CDR3 in amino acids: CASSTDSGGPDTQYF. The CDR3 DNA reads as TGTGCCAGCAGTACTGATAGCGGGGGGCCGGATACGCAGTATTTT. Combining the CDR3 with reference TRBV5-4 and TRBJ2-3 gives the whole variable domain ETGVTQSPTHLIKTRGQQVTLRCSSQSGHNTVSWYQQALGQGPQFIFQYYREEENGRGNFPPRFSGLQFPNYSSELNVNALELDDSALYLCASSTDSGGPDTQYFGPGTRLTVL.

V and J are TRBV28 and TRBJ2-2; 9 nucleotides align to TRBD1. Germline V gives CDR1 MDHEN, CDR2 SYDVKM. This CDR3 is built from 15 residues. J gave up 4 bases and V 6 bases, and 6 bases lay outside the gene matches. CDR3 loop: CASSTGGAGTGELFF. In DNA form, the CDR3 reads TGTGCCAGCAGCACAGGGGGCGCAGGCACCGGGGAGCTGTTTTTT.

The chain is built from TRBV2 and TRBJ2-7; D not certain. The germline V and J ends were trimmed by 0 bases and 4 bases, with 13 bases remaining between them. The germline V gene has CDR1 SNHLY and CDR2 FYNNEI. CDR3 length: 15 amino acids. The CDR3 sequence: CASSEALRAEYEQYF. Here the CDR3 DNA reads TGTGCCAGCAGTGAAGCGCTTCGTGCAGAATACGAGCAGTACTTC.

V gene TRBV5-4 combines with J gene TRBJ2-5; 9 bases agree with TRBD2. V was clipped by 2 bases and J by 2 bases; unmatched bases: 4. The CDR3 has 15 amino acids. The V gene's germline CDR1 is SGHNT and CDR2 YYREEE (reference sequence). This chain's CDR3 is CASSFSSGEQETQYF. DNA of the CDR3: TGTGCCAGCAGCTTCTCTAGCGGGGAACAAGAGACCCAGTACTTC.

The chain uses TRBV5-1 and TRBJ1-6; D ambiguous. The CDR3 spans 13 residues. V was pared by 0 bases and J by 10 bases, with 8 bases between. Germline CDR1 SGHRS, CDR2 YFSETQ. The CDR3 DNA is TGCGCCAGCAGCTTGGTTACTCCCTCACCCCTCCACTTT. This codes for CASSLVTPSPLHF. Full variable domain (remainder filled in from reference TRBV5-1 and TRBJ1-6): KAGVTQTPRYLIKTRGQQVTLSCSPISGHRSVSWYQQTPGQGLQFLFEYFSETQRNKGNFPGRFSGRQFSNSRSEMNVSTLELGDSALYLCASSLVTPSPLHFGNGTRLTVT.

The rearrangement links TRBV7-3 to TRBJ1-1, with D possibly matching TRBD1 (6 bases). In germline, CDR1 is SGHTA, CDR2 FQGTGA. The CDR3 sequence is 15 residues long. V dropped 1 base and J dropped 2 bases, with 11 bases sitting between them. The chain's CDR3 is CASSLSSGVNTEAFF. The CDR3 nucleotides are TGTGCCAGCAGCTTAAGTTCAGGGGTAAACACTGAAGCTTTCTTT. The variable domain in full, completed from reference TRBV7-3 and TRBJ1-1, reads GAGVSQTPSNKVTEKGKYVELRCDPISGHTALYWYRQSLGQGPEFLIYFQGTGAADDSGLPNDRFFAVRPEGSVSTLKIQRTERGDSAVYLCASSLSSGVNTEAFFGQGTRLTVV.

The chain has TRBV6-1 and TRBJ2-3; 8 nucleotides agree with TRBD2. Germline V gene data show CDR1 as MNHNS and CDR2 as SASEGT. V was pared by 2 bases and J by 5 bases, with 12 bases of the junction left unmatched. This CDR3 has 17 amino acids. The chain's CDR3 is CASSEIPGSGDVDTQYF. Here the CDR3 DNA reads TGTGCCAGCAGTGAAATTCCGGGTAGCGGGGATGTAGATACGCAGTATTTT.

The genes are TRBV19 and TRBJ2-5; 7 nucleotides line up with TRBD1. The CDR3 has 13 amino acids. The germline V gene has CDR1 LNHDA and CDR2 SQIVND (reference sequence). J gave up 5 bases and V 4 bases, and 4 bases lay outside the gene matches. DNA of the CDR3: TGTGCCAGTAGTACGGGACAGTGGGAGACCCAGTACTTC. Amino acids: CASSTGQWETQYF.

The CDR3 nucleotides read TGCGCCAGCAGCTTGCAACCGGGACAGTACAATGAGCAGTTCTTC. The encoded protein is CASSLQPGQYNEQFF. The gene calls are TRBV5-1 and TRBJ2-1; 7 bases agree with TRBD1. Looked up from germline, CDR1 is SGHRS and CDR2 is YFSETQ. J was trimmed by 4 bases and V by 1 base; bases with no gene match: 5. This CDR3 contains 15 residues.

The chain employs TRBV29-1 and TRBJ2-5; 7 bases are a match to TRBD1. There are 14 residues in the CDR3. V dropped 2 bases and J dropped 1; count of bases not matched to a gene: 4. Germline values: CDR1 SQVTM, CDR2 ANQGSEA. In nucleotides, the CDR3 is TGCAGCGTTGAAAACAGACAGGGCCAAGAGACCCAGTACTTC. It codes for CSVENRQGQETQYF. Together with reference TRBV29-1 and TRBJ2-5, the CDR3 gives the full variable domain: SAVISQKPSRDICQRGTSLTIQCQVDSQVTMMFWYRQQPGQSLTLIATANQGSEATYESGFVIDKFPISRPNLTFSTLTVSNMSPEDSSIYLCSVENRQGQETQYFGPGTRLLVL.

DNA for the CDR3: TGTGCCAGCAGCTTAGACGTCCGACAGGCTGAGACCCAGTACTTC. Its protein is CASSLDVRQAETQYF. V and J are TRBV11-2 and TRBJ2-5; D might be TRBD1 (6 bases). V lost 0 bases to trimming and J lost 5 bases, with 13 bases between them. This CDR3 is built from 15 residues. Germline CDR1 and CDR2: SGHAT and FQNNGV.

This clone was found a few times. The J gene is TRBJ1-2, the V gene TRBV6-5; D uncertain. V lost 6 bases to trimming and J lost 4 bases, with 9 bases between them. The CDR3 consists of 12 residues. Germline values: CDR1 MNHEY, CDR2 SVGAGI. CDR3 residues: CASRRSAYGYTF. For the CDR3, the DNA is TGTGCCAGCAGGCGCAGCGCCTATGGCTACACCTTC.

The genes are TRBV5-1 and TRBJ2-7, with D tentatively TRBD1 (6 bases). The CDR3 extends over 15 amino acids. Trimming removed 5 bases from V and 2 bases from J, with 17 bases in between. Germline V gene data show CDR1 as SGHRS and CDR2 as YFSETQ. The CDR3 sequence: CASSITGIRAYEQYF. CDR3 DNA sequence: TGCGCCAGCAGTATAACAGGGATACGGGCCTACGAGCAGTACTTC.

The CDR3 coding sequence is TGTGCCAGCAGTGACGGGGGTGTAAGCAATCAGCCCCAGCATTTT. Amino acid sequence: CASSDGGVSNQPQHF. The chain employs TRBV6-1 and TRBJ1-5; perhaps TRBD1 as D (5 bases). The CDR3 is 15 residues long. V was cut by 3 bases and J by 1 base, with 10 bases left in between. Germline V gene sequence: CDR1 MNHNS, CDR2 SASEGT.